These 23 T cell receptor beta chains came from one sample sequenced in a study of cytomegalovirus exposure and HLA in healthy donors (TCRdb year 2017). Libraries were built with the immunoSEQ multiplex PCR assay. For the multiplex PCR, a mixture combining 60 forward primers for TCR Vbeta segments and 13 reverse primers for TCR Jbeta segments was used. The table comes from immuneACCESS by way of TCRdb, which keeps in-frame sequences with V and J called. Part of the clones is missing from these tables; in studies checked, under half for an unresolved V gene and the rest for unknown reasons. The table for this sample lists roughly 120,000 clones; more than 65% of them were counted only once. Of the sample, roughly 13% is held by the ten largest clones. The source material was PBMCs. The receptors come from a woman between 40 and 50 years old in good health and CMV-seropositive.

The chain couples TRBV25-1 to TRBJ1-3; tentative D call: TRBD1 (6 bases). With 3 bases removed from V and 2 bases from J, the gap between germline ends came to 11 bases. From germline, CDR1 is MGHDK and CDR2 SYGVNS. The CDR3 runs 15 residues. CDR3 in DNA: TGTGCCAGCAGTGACAGGGGAAGAACTGGAAACACCATATATTTT. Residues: CASSDRGRTGNTIYF.

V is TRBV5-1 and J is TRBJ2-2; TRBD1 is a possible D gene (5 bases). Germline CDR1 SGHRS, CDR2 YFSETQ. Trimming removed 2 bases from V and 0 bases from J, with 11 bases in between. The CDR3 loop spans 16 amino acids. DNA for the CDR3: TGCGCCAGCAGCTTACAGGTCACCCCGAACACCGGGGAGCTGTTTTTT. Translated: CASSLQVTPNTGELFF.

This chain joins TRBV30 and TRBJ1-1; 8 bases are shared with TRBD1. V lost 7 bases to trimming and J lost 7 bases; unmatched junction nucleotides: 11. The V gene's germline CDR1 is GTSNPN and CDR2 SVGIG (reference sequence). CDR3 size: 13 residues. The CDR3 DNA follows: TGTGCCTTGATACAGGGGGGGCTACTTGAAGCTTTCTTT. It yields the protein CALIQGGLLEAFF.

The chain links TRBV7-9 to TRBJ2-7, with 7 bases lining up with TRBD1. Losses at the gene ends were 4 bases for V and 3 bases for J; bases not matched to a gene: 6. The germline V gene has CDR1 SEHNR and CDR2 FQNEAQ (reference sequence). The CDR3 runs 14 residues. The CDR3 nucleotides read TGTGCCAGCAGCTCCGGGACAGACTACTACGAGCAGTACTTC. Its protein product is CASSSGTDYYEQYF.

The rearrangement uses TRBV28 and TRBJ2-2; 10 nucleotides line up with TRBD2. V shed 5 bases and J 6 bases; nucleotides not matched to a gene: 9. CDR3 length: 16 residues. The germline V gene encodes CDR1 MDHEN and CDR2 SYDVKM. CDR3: CASSPRAGGPAGELFF. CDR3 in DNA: TGTGCCAGCAGTCCCCGAGCGGGAGGGCCGGCCGGGGAGCTGTTTTTT.

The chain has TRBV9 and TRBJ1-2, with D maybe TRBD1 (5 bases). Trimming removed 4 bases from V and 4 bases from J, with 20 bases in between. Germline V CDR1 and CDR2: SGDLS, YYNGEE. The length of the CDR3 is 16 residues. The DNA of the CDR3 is TGTGCCAGCAGCCCCTGGGGGGGAGGCTCTACCTATGGCTACACCTTC. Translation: CASSPWGGGSTYGYTF.

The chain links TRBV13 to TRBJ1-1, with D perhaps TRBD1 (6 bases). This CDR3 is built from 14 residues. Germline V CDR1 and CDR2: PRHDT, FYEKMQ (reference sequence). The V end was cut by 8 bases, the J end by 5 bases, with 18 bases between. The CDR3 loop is CASRRWGPGTEAFF. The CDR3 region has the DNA TGTGCCAGCCGCAGATGGGGGCCAGGGACTGAAGCTTTCTTT. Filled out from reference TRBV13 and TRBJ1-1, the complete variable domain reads AAGVIQSPRHLIKEKRETATLKCYPIPRHDTVYWYQQGPGQDPQFLISFYEKMQSDKGSIPDRFSAQQFSDYHSELNMSSLELGDSALYFCASRRWGPGTEAFFGQGTRLTVV.

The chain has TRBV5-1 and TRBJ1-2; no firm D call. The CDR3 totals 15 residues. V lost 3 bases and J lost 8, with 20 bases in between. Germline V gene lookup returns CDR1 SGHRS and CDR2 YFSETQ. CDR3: CASSSLTPRTGGYTF. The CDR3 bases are TGCGCCAGCAGCTCCCTGACACCCCGGACGGGGGGCTACACCTTC.

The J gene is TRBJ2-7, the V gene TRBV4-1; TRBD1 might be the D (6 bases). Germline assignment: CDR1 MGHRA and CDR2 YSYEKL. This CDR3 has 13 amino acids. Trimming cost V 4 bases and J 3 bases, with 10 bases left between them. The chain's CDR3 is CASSPGTNYEQYF. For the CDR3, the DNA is TGCGCCAGCAGCCCCGGGACAAACTACGAGCAGTACTTC.

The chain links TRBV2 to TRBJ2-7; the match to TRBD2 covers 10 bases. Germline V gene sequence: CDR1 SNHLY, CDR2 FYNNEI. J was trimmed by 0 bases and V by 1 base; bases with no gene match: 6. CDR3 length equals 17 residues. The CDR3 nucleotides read TGTGCCAGCAGTGAAGGCAAGTCTAGCGGGGGCTCCTACGAGCAGTACTTC. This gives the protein CASSEGKSSGGSYEQYF.

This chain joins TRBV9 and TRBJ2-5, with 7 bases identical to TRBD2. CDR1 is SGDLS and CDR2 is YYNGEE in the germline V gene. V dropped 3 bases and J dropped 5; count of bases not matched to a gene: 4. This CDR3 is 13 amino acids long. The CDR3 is CASSASGGETQYF. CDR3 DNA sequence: TGTGCCAGCAGCGCCTCCGGGGGGGAGACCCAGTACTTC.

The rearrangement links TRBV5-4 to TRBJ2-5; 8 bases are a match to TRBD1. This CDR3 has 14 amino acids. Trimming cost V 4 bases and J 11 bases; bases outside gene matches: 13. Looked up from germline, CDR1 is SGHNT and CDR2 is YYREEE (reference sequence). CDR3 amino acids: CASSKPGTGREQYF. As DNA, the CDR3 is TGTGCCAGCAGCAAACCCGGGACAGGTCGTGAGCAGTACTTC.

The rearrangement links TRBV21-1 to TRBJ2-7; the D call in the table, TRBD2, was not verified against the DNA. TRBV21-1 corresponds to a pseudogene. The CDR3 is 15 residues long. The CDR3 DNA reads TGTGCCAGCAGCAAGTCAGCGGGTGGGGGGTACGAGCAGTACTTC. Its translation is CASSKSAGGGYEQYF.

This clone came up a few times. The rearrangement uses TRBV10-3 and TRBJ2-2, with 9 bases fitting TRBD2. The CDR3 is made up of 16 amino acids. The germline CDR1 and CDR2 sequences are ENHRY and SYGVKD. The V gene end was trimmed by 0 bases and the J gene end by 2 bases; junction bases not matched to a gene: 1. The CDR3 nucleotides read TGTGCCATCAGTGAGTCAGCGGGAGGTAACACCGGGGAGCTGTTTTTT. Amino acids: CAISESAGGNTGELFF.

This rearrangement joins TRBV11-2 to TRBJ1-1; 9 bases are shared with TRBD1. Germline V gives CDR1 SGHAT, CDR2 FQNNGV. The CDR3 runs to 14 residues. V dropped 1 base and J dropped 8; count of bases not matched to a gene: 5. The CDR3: CASSLVEGQGEAFF. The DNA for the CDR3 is TGTGCCAGCAGCTTAGTAGAGGGACAGGGAGAAGCTTTCTTT.

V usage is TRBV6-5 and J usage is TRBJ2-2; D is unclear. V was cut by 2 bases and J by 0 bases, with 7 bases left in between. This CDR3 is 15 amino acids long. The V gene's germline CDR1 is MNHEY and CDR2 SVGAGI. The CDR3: CASSYVLSNTGELFF. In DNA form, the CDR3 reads TGTGCCAGCAGTTACGTACTTTCGAACACCGGGGAGCTGTTTTTT.

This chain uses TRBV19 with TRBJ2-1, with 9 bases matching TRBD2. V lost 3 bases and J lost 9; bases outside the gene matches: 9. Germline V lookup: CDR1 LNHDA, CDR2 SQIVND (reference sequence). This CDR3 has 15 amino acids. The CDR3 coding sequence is TGTGCCAGTAGTATTCGGCGGGAGGGCCGGAGTGAGCAGTTCTTC. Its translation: CASSIRREGRSEQFF.

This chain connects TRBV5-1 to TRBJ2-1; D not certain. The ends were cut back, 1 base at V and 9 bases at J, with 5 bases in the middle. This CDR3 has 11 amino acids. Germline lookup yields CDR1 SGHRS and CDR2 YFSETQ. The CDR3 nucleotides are TGCGCCAGCAGCTTGCTCGGTGAGCAGTTCTTC. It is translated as CASSLLGEQFF.

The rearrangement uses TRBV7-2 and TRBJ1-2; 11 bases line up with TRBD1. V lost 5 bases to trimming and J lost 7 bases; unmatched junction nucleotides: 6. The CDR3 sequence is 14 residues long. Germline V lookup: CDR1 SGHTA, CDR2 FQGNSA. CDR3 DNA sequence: TGTGCCAGCAGCCCGGACAGGGGGCCCGCTGGCTACACCTTC. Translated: CASSPDRGPAGYTF. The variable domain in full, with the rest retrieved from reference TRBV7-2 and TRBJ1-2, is GAGVSQSPSNKVTEKGKDVELRCDPISGHTALYWYRQSLGQGLEFLIYFQGNSAPDKSGLPSDRFSAERTGGSVSTLTIQRTQQEDSAVYLCASSPDRGPAGYTFGSGTRLTVV.

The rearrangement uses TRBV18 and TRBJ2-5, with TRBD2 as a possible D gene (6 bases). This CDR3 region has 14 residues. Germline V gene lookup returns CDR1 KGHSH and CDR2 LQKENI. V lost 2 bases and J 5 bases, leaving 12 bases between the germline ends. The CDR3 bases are TGTGCCAGCTCACCAAGGGGACTCGGGGAGACCCAGTACTTC. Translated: CASSPRGLGETQYF.

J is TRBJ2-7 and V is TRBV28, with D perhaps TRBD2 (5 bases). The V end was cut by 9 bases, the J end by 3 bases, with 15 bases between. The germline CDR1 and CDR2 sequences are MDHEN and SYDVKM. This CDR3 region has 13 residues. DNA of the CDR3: TGTGCCAGTCAGGCGGGTGGTTTCTACGAGCAGTACTTC. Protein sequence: CASQAGGFYEQYF.

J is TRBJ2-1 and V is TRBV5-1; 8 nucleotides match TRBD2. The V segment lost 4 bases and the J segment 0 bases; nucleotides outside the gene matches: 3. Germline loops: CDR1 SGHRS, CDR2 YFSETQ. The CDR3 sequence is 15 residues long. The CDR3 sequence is CASSPGGSSYNEQFF. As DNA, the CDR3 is TGCGCCAGCAGCCCGGGAGGGAGCTCCTACAATGAGCAGTTCTTC.

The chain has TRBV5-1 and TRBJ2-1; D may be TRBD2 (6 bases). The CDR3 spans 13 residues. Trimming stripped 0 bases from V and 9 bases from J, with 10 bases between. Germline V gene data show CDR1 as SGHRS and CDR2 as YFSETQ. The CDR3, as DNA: TGCGCCAGCAGCTTGGCGGGACTCAGTGAGCAGTTCTTC. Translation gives CASSLAGLSEQFF.